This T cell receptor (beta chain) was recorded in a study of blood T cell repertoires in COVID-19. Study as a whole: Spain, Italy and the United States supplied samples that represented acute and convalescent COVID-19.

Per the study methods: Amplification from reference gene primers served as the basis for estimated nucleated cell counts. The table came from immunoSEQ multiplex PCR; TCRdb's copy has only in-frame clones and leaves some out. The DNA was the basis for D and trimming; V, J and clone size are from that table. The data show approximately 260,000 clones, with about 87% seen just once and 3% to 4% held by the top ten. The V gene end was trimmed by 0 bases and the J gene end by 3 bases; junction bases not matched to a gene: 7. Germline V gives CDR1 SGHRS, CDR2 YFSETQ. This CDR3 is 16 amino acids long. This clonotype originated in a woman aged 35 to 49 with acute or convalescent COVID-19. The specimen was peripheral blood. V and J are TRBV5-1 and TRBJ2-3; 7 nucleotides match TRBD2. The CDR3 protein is CASSLDPGRGTDTQYF. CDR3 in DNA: TGCGCCAGCAGCTTGGATCCGGGGCGGGGGACAGATACGCAGTATTTT. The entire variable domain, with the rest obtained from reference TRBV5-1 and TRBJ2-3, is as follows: KAGVTQTPRYLIKTRGQQVTLSCSPISGHRSVSWYQQTPGQGLQFLFEYFSETQRNKGNFPGRFSGRQFSNSRSEMNVSTLELGDSALYLCASSLDPGRGTDTQYFGPGTRLTVL.